Listed below are T cell receptor beta chains from one sample, sequenced in a study of CD8 T cells in Susac syndrome. TCRdb re-called the immunoSEQ multiplex PCR reads with MiXCR, one entry per CDR3 protein. The sample contains some 150,000 distinct CDR3 sequences, around 95% of which appear only once. Sequencing was carried out using CD4+ T cells from PBMCs. The receptors stem from a human donor with Susac syndrome. Both conserved end residues are trimmed from each CDR3.

9	TRBJ1-3	TRBV29-1	SGRVGNTIY
14	TRBJ1-2	TRBV7-2	ASSSTGTVANYGYT
13	TRBJ1-1	TRBV6-5	ASRSGTGGRTEAF
11	TRBJ2-7	TRBV7-2	ASSHGAFDEQY
15	TRBJ2-7	TRBV5-4	ASSLVGAGERVYEQY
10	TRBJ2-7	TRBV20-1	SARDRDYEQY
12	TRBJ1-6	TRBV19	ASRRIGGDSPLH
13	TRBJ2-3	TRBV7-9	ASSLLAGGTHTQY
13	TRBJ2-7	TRBV28	ASSLMGTGGLEQY
12	TRBJ2-3	TRBV5-1	ASSRTGGVDTQY
10	TRBJ2-1	TRBV12-5	ASGLVRDPIF
13	TRBJ2-5	TRBV14	ASSQGRGTAKTQY
11	TRBJ1-1	TRBV29-1	SVARAMAGGAF
9	TRBJ2-1	TRBV7-9	ASSETVEQF
14	TRBJ1-2	TRBV5-1	ASSWVSGATNYGYT
13	TRBJ2-7	TRBV20-1	SAREGTGPSYEQY
10	TRBJ2-7	TRBV6-5	ASSSSPNEQY
12	TRBJ1-2	TRBV20-1	SATLGQVGYGYT